The clone carrying this T cell receptor beta chain was picked up many times. The antigen is not known. Germline V gene data show CDR1 as SGHRS and CDR2 as YFSETQ. With 0 bases clipped from V and 6 bases from J, the junction kept 5 bases outside the gene matches. The CDR3 runs 15 residues. Those donating, healthy Caucasian individuals from Russia, were aged 6 to 90. The second PCR ran roughly 6 to 11 cycles with a sample-barcoded 5' primer and J-beta primers. A template-switch adaptor that had 12 random nucleotides put a tag on each cDNA molecule. TCRdb used MiXCR to reprocess the 5' RACE reads, holding one entry per CDR3 protein. Counted here are 650,000 to 1,000,000 distinct CDR3 sequences, approximately 35% occurring once; the ten biggest clones make up about an eighth. The record originates from a study of blood T cells in healthy people across ages. Study-wide results and caveats: TCR beta diversity, measured per million T cells, fell in a roughly linear way with age. When set beside aged donors, long-lived donors presented more naive CD4+ cells and higher diversity.

The clonotype was recovered from a man aged 18 to 29 in good health. Sequenced material: blood. The V call is TRBV5-1, the J call TRBJ2-1, with TRBD1 identical over 8 bases. CDR3 DNA: TGCGCCAGCAGCTTGGTACAGGGGGAGAGCAATGAGCAGTTCTTC. This gives the protein CASSLVQGESNEQFF.